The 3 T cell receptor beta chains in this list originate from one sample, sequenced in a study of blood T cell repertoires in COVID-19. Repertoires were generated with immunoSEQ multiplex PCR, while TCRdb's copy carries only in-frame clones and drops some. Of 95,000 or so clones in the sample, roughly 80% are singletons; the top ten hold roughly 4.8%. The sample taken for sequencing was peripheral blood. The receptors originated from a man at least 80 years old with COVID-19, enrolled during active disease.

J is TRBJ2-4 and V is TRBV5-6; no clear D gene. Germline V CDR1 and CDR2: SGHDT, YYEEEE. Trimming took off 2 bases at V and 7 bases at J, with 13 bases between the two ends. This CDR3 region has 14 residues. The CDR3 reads CASSFRQIPNIQYF. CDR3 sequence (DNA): TGTGCCAGCAGCTTCCGACAAATACCTAACATTCAGTACTTC.

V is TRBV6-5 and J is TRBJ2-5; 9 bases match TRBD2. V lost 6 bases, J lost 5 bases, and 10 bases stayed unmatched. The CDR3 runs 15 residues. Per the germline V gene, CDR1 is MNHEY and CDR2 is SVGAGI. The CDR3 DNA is TGTGCCAGCAGCCGCGGGGGGGCCCACCGTGAGACCCAGTACTTC. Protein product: CASSRGGAHRETQYF.

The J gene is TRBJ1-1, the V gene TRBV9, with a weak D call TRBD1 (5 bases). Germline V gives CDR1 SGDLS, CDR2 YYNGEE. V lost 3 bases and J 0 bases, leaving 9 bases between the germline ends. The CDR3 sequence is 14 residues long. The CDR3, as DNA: TGTGCCAGCAGCGCGGGACTCATGAACACTGAAGCTTTCTTT. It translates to CASSAGLMNTEAFF.